This T cell receptor beta chain derives from a study of shared clonotypes between healthy human individuals. The overall study: Each donor's CD4 naive and CD4 memory cells filled three plates apiece, CD8 naive two, and CD8 memory one.

Details on this clone: Its antigen is undetermined.

Profiled with immunoSEQ multiplex PCR; TCRdb holds only in-frame clones, not every one. The repertoire holds fewer than 3 million clones, with 80% to 95% as singletons. The CDR3 totals 14 residues. With V trimmed by 8 bases and J by 3 bases, 7 bases remained unmatched. Looked up from germline, CDR1 is SGHTA and CDR2 is FQGNSA. Study findings and constraints: The sampled material consisted only of blood, and tissue repertoires are likely to differ.

The sample comprised naive CD4+ T cells from PBMCs. The subset here: CD45RA+ positively selected. The sequence came from a young man in good health. Some clones in this sample may be carry-over from other donors' samples. J is TRBJ2-7 and V is TRBV7-2; 10 bases map to TRBD1. This CDR3 is CASATGGDLYEQYF. The CDR3 region has the DNA TGTGCCAGCGCGACAGGGGGCGACCTCTACGAGCAGTACTTC.